These T cell receptor beta chains were read from a single sample in a study of response to subunit inactivated influenza vaccine. TCRdb itself ran the RT-PCR reads through MiXCR, one entry per CDR3 protein. The sample contains 550,000 to 800,000 distinct CDR3 sequences, around 14% of which appear only once. The sample here was PBMCs from blood, taken less than 15 days before vaccination. The receptors derive from a man aged 50 or older who received an inactivated influenza vaccine. Both conserved end residues are part of each CDR3. Fields, in order: J gene, D gene, V gene, clone size, CDR3 DNA, CDR3 protein. The D gene is left open where the match is weak. Not every row has a clone size; where given, it reads once, few, many or a size class.

>TRBJ2-3|.|TRBV15|few
TGTGCCACCAGCAGAGATTCGGGAGATACGCAGTATTTT
CATSRDSGDTQYF
>TRBJ2-3|TRBD1|TRBV12-3/TRBV12-4|few
TGTGCCAGCAGTTTGGGACAGGGGGCGCTTGATACGCAGTATTTT
CASSLGQGALDTQYF
>TRBJ2-2|.|TRBV5-4|few
TGTGCCAGCAGCACACCAACGAGGGACACCGGGGAGCTGTTTTTT
CASSTPTRDTGELFF
>TRBJ2-5|.|TRBV3-1|.
TGTGCCAGCAGCCAAGGGCCGGTGGAGACCCAGTACTTC
CASSQGPVETQYF
>TRBJ2-7|.|TRBV28|few
TGTGCCAGCAGCCTGTTTGGCGGAAGTAGTGTTTCCTACGAGCAGTACTTC
CASSLFGGSSVSYEQYF
>TRBJ2-7|.|TRBV6-1|few
TGTGCCAGCAGCCGGGATATGAGCTCCTACGAGCAGTACTTC
CASSRDMSSYEQYF
>TRBJ2-7|.|TRBV28|few
TGTGCCAGCAGTCCTCCTCCGGACTTTATCGAGCAGTACTTC
CASSPPPDFIEQYF
>TRBJ2-5|TRBD1|TRBV20-1|.
TGCAGTGCCCCCCAGGGACAGGGGGAAAGGACCCAGTACTTC
CSAPQGQGERTQYF
>TRBJ2-7|.|TRBV21-1|few
TGTGCCAGCAGCAAAGTGAGGAAGCGGGCCCTCTCCTACGAGCAGTACTTC
CASSKVRKRALSYEQYF
>TRBJ1-1|TRBD1|TRBV5-1|.
TGCGCCAGCAGCTTGAACAGGGGTGGCACTGAAGCTTTCTTT
CASSLNRGGTEAFF
>TRBJ2-7|TRBD2|TRBV7-2|.
TGTGCCAGCAGCTTAGTCCGGGAGGGCCCTTACGAGCAGTACTTC
CASSLVREGPYEQYF
>TRBJ2-5|.|TRBV20-1|.
TGCTGTGCACAGTACGGGACCCGGAGTAAAGAGACCCAGTACTTC
CCAQYGTRSKETQYF
>TRBJ2-2|.|TRBV14|.
TGTGCCAGCAGCCAATACCAGTCCGGGGAGCTGTTTTTT
CASSQYQSGELFF
>TRBJ2-1|TRBD2|TRBV7-2|.
TGTGCCAGCAGCTTAGCGCGACTAGCGGGGACCAATGAGCAGTTCTTC
CASSLARLAGTNEQFF
>TRBJ2-4|.|TRBV3-1|.
TGTGCCAGCAGCCATTTAGGTTTACAGTACTTC
CASSHLGLQYF
>TRBJ1-6|TRBD1|TRBV27|.
TGTGCCAGCAGTGGCTCCGGGACAGGGAATTCACCCCTCCACTTT
CASSGSGTGNSPLHF
>TRBJ2-3|.|TRBV6-2/TRBV6-3|many
TGTGCCAGCAGTTACTCCAAAGATACGCAGTATTTT
CASSYSKDTQYF
>TRBJ2-7|TRBD2|TRBV7-8|few
TGTGCCAGCAGCCCAGCTGGCGGGAGGACGGGGGAGCAGTACTTC
CASSPAGGRTGEQYF
>TRBJ1-2|TRBD1|TRBV28|many
TGTGCCAGCAGTTCGGGACAGGGCAATCACTATGGCTACACCTTC
CASSSGQGNHYGYTF
>TRBJ2-5|TRBD2|TRBV29-1|.
TGCAGCGTCCACTCGCCAGCGGGAGTACGAGAGACCCAGTACTTC
CSVHSPAGVRETQYF
>TRBJ2-3|.|TRBV24-1|few
TGTGCCACCAGTGATCCTCAGGGGAAGGGCACAGATACGCAGTATTTT
CATSDPQGKGTDTQYF
>TRBJ2-1|.|TRBV12-3/TRBV12-4|few
TGTGCCAGCAGTTCGAAGGGCAGCTCCTACAATGAGCAGTTCTTC
CASSSKGSSYNEQFF
>TRBJ2-3|.|TRBV10-3|few
TGTGCCATCAGTGAGTCTAACACAGATACGCAGTATTTT
CAISESNTDTQYF
>TRBJ2-7|.|TRBV20-1|many
TGCAGTGTCGTGGGTCCGGAATACGAGCAGTACTTC
CSVVGPEYEQYF
>TRBJ1-2|.|TRBV12-3/TRBV12-4|.
TGTGCCAGCAGTGTCAGGAAACTGAGGGACTATGGCTACACCTTC
CASSVRKLRDYGYTF
>TRBJ2-1|TRBD2|TRBV7-8|few
TGTGCCAGCAGCCCTCTAGCGGGAGAGACCCACAATGAGCAGTTCTTC
CASSPLAGETHNEQFF
>TRBJ2-2|.|TRBV4-3|few
TGCGCCAGCAGCCTACTGGTGGGGGCGAACACCGGGGAGCTGTTTTTT
CASSLLVGANTGELFF
>TRBJ2-2|.|TRBV20-1|.
TGCAGTGTTAGACACGGGAGTGGGACCGGGGAGCTGTTTTTT
CSVRHGSGTGELFF
>TRBJ2-1|.|TRBV29-1|.
TGCAGCGTTGAAGAAGGAGGTGGGGCTGGTGAGCAGTTCTTC
CSVEEGGGAGEQFF
>TRBJ2-7|.|TRBV12-3/TRBV12-4|few
TGTGCCAGCAGTCCTAGAAGGTGGATTCCTACAGAGCAGTACTTC
CASSPRRWIPTEQYF
>TRBJ2-1|.|TRBV19|.
TGTGCCAGTAGTATAGACCCAGTCTCCTGGGACCCTTACAGTGAGCAGTTCTTC
CASSIDPVSWDPYSEQFF
>TRBJ1-1|.|TRBV6-5|few
TGTGCCAGCAGTTACTGGGGGGGGGAAGCTTTCTTT
CASSYWGGEAFF
>TRBJ1-6|.|TRBV5-6|few
TGTGCCAGCAGCTTGGCCGGTGATCCTAATTCACCCCTCCACTTT
CASSLAGDPNSPLHF
>TRBJ2-3|TRBD1|TRBV5-1|.
TGCGCCAGCAGCCAAGGGACAGGGAGTATAGATACGCAGTATTTT
CASSQGTGSIDTQYF
>TRBJ2-7|.|TRBV12-3/TRBV12-4|few
TGTGCCAGCAGTCCGAACCTTGGGACAATCGGAGAGCAGTACTTC
CASSPNLGTIGEQYF